This TCR beta chain is drawn from a study of blood T cell repertoires in COVID-19. Overall study: Samples taken during acute and convalescent COVID-19 were collected in the United States, Italy and Spain. From T cells, B-cell-depleted T cells, or PBMCs came the material, which was cDNA or gDNA.

The CDR3 totals 12 residues. Per the germline V gene, CDR1 is SNHLY and CDR2 is FYNNEI. Trimming took 11 bases from V and 10 from J; bases not matched to a gene: 6. Enrolment of Seattle patients took place during active infection, and they were followed longitudinally. This clone was detected only once. Methods used by the authors: Amplified reference gene primers provided the basis for estimating nucleated cell counts. Sequencing was performed with immunoSEQ multiplex PCR; in TCRdb, only in-frame clones are kept and a portion is missing. V, J and clone size reflect that table, while D and trimming were determined from the DNA. Among over 100,000 clones listed, more than 75% were seen once.

The material sequenced was peripheral blood. This chain connects TRBV2 to TRBJ1-6; TRBD1 matches at 9 bases. This clonotype originated in an older woman with COVID-19, enrolled during active disease. The CDR3 here is CAGGTGKSPLHF. The CDR3 coding sequence is TGTGCCGGGGGGACAGGGAAATCACCCCTCCACTTT. Using reference TRBV2 and TRBJ1-6 for the parts outside the CDR3, the full variable domain is EPEVTQTPSHQVTQMGQEVILRCVPISNHLYFYWYRQILGQKVEFLVSFYNNEISEKSEIFDDQFSVERPDGSNFTLKIRSTKLEDSAMYFCAGGTGKSPLHFGNGTRLTVT.